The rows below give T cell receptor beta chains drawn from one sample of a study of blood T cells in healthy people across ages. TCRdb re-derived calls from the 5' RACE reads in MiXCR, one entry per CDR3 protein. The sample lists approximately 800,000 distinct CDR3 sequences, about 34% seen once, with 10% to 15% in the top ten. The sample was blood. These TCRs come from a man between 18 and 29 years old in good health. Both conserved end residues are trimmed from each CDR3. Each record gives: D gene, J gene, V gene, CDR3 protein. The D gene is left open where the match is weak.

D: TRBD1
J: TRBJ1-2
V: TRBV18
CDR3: ASSYTGTGDNYGYT

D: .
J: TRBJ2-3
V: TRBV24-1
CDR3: ATSDFRDTQY

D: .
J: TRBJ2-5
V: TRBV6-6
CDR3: ASSTTTKETQY

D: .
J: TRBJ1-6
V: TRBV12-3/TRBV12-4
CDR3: ASSFTGGNSPLH

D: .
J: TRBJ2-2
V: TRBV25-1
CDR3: ASSSTSPSGPGELF

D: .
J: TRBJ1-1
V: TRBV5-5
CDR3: ASSSHTTTYSPNTEAF

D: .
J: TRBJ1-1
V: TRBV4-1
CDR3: ASSQDLQLDTEAF

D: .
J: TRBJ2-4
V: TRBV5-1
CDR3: ASTESLGADIQY

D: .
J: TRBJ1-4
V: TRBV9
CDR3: ASSVEDGNEKLF

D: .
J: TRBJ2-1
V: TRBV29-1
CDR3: SVGRGDNEQF

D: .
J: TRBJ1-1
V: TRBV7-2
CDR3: ASSFRGLNTEAF

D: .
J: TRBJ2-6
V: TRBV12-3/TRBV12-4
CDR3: ASSLAAGPGANVLT

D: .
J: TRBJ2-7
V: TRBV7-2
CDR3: ASSLISQSRGYEQY

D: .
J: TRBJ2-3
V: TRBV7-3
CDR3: ASSSTGSADTQY

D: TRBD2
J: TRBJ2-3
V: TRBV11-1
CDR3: ATRTSEITDTQY

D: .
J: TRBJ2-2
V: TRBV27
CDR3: ASSPRGARTGELF

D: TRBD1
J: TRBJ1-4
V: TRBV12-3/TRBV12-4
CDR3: ASRISGGGNEKLF

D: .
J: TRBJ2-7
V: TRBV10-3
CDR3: AISEDKGYSYEQY

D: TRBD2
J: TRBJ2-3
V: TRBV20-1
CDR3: SAIGGSADTQY

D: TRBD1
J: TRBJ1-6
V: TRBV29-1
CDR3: SVMTGTDSPLH

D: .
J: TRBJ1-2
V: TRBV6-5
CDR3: ASSLGRPGGYT

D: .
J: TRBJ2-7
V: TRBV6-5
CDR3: ASTRSISYEQY

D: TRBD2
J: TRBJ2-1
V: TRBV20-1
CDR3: SAAQAGGTFNEQF

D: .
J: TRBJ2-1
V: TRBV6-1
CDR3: AGSEAPGAPYNEQF

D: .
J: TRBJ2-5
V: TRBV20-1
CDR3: SARPLRGSQETQY

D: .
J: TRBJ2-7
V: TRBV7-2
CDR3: ASSLESTTIYEQY

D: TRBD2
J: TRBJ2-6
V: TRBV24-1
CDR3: ATSDLREGLICPGANVLT

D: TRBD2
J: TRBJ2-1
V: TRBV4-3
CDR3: ASSRGLAAGNEQF

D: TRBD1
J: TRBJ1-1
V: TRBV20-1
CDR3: SASKTGFWTEAF

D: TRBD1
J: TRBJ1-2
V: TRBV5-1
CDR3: ASSLGQVDGYT

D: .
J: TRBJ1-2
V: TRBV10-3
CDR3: AISVDGNGYT

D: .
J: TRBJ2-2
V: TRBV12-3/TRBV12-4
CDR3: ASTRDRNTGELF

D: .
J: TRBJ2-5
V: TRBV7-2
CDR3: ASSSTPGLETQY

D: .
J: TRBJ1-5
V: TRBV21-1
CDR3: ASSQRLTGGGQPQH

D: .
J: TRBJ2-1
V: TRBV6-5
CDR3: ASSSKRYSSYNEQF

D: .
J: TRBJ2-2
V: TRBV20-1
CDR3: SARDLGDPGELF

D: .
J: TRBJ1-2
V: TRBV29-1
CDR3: SAVGTFRVTNYGYT

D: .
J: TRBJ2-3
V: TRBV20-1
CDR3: SARTSGGTDTQY

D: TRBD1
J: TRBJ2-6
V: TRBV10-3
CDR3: AISFTGDRSISGANVLT

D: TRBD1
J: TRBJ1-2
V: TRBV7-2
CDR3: ASGNPGQKDGYT

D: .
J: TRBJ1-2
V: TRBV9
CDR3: ASSARFVTGRGGYT

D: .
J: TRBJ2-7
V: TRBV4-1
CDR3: ASSQGLGRIFEQY

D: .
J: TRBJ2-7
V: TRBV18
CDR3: ASSPRNANEQY

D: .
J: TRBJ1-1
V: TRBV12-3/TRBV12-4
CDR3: ASSPNGGSTEAF

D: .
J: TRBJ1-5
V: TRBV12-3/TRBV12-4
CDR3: ASSLWSVNQPQH

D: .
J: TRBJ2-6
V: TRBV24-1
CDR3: ATSSRQSSDGANVLT

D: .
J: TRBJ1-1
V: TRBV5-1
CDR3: ASSVAGGVNTEAF

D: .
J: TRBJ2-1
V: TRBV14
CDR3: ASSYRAYNEQF

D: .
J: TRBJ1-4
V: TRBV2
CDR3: ASNRDPLGLDEKLF

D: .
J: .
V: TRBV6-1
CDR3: ASSEWGSNIQY

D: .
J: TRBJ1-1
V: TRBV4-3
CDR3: ASSQPGAEAF

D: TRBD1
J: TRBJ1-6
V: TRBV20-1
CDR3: SARSAGTGASPLH

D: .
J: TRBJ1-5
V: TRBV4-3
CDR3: ASSQDGAAMNQPQH

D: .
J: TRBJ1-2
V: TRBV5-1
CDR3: ASSSKQGGYGYT